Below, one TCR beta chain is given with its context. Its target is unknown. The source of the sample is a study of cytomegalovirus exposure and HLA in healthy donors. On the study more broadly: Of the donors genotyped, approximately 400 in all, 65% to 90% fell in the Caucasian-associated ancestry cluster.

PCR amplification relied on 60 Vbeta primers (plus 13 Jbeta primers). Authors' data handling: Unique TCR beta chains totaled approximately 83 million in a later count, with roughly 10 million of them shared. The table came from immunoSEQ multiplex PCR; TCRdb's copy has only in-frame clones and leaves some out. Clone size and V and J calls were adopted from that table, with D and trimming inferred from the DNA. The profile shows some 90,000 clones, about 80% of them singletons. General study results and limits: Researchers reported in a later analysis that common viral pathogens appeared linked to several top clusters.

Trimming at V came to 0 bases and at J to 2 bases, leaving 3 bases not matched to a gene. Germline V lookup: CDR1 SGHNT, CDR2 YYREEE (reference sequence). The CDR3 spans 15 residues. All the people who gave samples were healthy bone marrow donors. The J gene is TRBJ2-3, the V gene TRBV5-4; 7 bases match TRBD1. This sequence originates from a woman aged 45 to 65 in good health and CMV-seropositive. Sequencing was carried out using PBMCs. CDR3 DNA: TGTGCCAGCAGCTTGGAGACAGGGTACACAGATACGCAGTATTTT. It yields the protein CASSLETGYTDTQYF.